The 25 T cell receptor beta chains below were found in one sample sequenced in a study of cytomegalovirus exposure and HLA in healthy donors. Assay: immunoSEQ multiplex PCR; the TCRdb copy retains only in-frame clones and omits some. The data show about 90,000 clones, with approximately 81% seen just once and 9% to 14% held by the top ten. The sequenced sample consisted of PBMCs. The source is a woman aged 18-35 years in good health and CMV-seropositive.

DNA of the CDR3: TGTGCCAGCAGCAAAAGGACAGGGGACTCCTACAATGAGCAGTTCTTC. Protein: CASSKRTGDSYNEQFF. The chain combines TRBV7-6 with TRBJ2-1; 9 bases are a match to TRBD1. The germline CDR1 and CDR2 sequences are SGHVS and FNYEAQ. This CDR3 is built from 16 residues. V trimming: 5 bases; J trimming: 0 bases; junction bases outside the gene matches: 5.

The V gene is TRBV15, the J gene TRBJ2-3; no definite D call. Germline V lookup: CDR1 LNHNV, CDR2 YYDKDF (reference sequence). The length of the CDR3 is 16 residues. The ends were cut back, 1 base at V and 2 bases at J, with 13 bases in the middle. The CDR3 DNA sequence: TGTGCCACCAGCAGAGTGCCAGAAACAATCACAGATACGCAGTATTTT. Residues: CATSRVPETITDTQYF.

The rearrangement joins TRBV2 to TRBJ1-4; D possibly corresponds to TRBD1 (6 bases). The CDR3 sequence is 12 residues long. Germline loops: CDR1 SNHLY, CDR2 FYNNEI. V lost 8 bases and J 7 bases, leaving 11 bases between the germline ends. The CDR3: CASRGGGEKLFF. CDR3 DNA sequence: TGTGCCAGCCGCGGGGGCGGTGAAAAACTGTTTTTT.

The chain links TRBV29-1 to TRBJ2-5, with 8 bases lining up with TRBD2. CDR1 is SQVTM and CDR2 is ANQGSEA in the germline V gene. The CDR3 totals 13 residues. V shed 5 bases and J 5 bases; nucleotides not matched to a gene: 7. CDR3 bases: TGCAGCGTTTTCGGGGGGGGTTTGGAGACCCAGTACTTC. As protein: CSVFGGGLETQYF.

This chain connects TRBV6-5 to TRBJ2-2, with 8 nucleotides matching TRBD1. CDR3 size: 14 residues. Per germline, CDR1 MNHEY and CDR2 SVGAGI. The V gene end was trimmed by 5 bases and the J gene end by 3 bases; junction bases not matched to a gene: 2. The chain's CDR3 is CASSKDRDTGELFF. CDR3 in DNA: TGTGCCAGCAGTAAGGACAGGGACACCGGGGAGCTGTTTTTT.

This chain links TRBV30 with TRBJ1-5; 7 nucleotides match TRBD1. CDR1 and CDR2 (germline): GTSNPN, SVGIG (reference sequence). J was trimmed by 4 bases and V by 4 bases; bases with no gene match: 4. The CDR3 spans 13 residues. CDR3 coding DNA: TGTGCCTGGAATGGGGACAGTAATCAGCCCCAGCATTTT. As protein: CAWNGDSNQPQHF.

V is TRBV7-6 and J is TRBJ2-7; D might be TRBD1 (6 bases). Germline CDR1 is SGHVS and CDR2 is FNYEAQ. Trimming pared 5 bases from V and 4 bases from J, leaving 12 bases between. The CDR3 is 13 residues long. This CDR3 reads CASSPTQGYEQYF. The CDR3, as DNA: TGTGCCAGCAGCCCTACACAGGGTTACGAGCAGTACTTC.

The V call is TRBV5-1, the J call TRBJ2-5; D may be TRBD2 (6 bases). The ends were cut back, 4 bases at V and 1 base at J, with 20 bases in the middle. Germline V gives CDR1 SGHRS, CDR2 YFSETQ. The CDR3 length is 17 residues. CDR3 in DNA: TGCGCCAGCAGCATCCTGACTGGGACTGGTTTCCAAGAGACCCAGTACTTC. Residues: CASSILTGTGFQETQYF.

The CDR3 sequence: CASSPRGVTGQYEQYF. DNA of the CDR3: TGTGCCAGCTCACCACGGGGAGTGACAGGGCAGTACGAGCAGTACTTC. The rearrangement joins TRBV18 to TRBJ2-7; 7 bases are shared with TRBD1. J lost 4 bases, V lost 1 base, and 10 bases had no gene match. This CDR3 spans 16 amino acids. In germline, CDR1 is KGHSH, CDR2 LQKENI.

V gene TRBV5-1 combines with J gene TRBJ2-5, with D perhaps matching TRBD1 (6 bases). The germline gives CDR1 SGHRS, CDR2 YFSETQ. V was clipped by 3 bases and J by 4 bases, with 10 bases between them. The CDR3 is 13 residues long. This CDR3 reads CASSSGTRETQYF. The CDR3 bases are TGCGCCAGCAGCTCCGGGACACGAGAGACCCAGTACTTC.

J is TRBJ2-7 and V is TRBV5-4; 10 bases are a match to TRBD2. The ends lost 2 bases at V and 5 bases at J; junction bases unmatched: 7. CDR1 and CDR2 (germline): SGHNT, YYREEE (reference sequence). The CDR3 covers 15 residues. CDR3 DNA sequence: TGTGCCAGCAGCTTACAGCGGGGGGGCCCGGACGAGCAGTACTTC. The encoded protein is CASSLQRGGPDEQYF.

The rearrangement joins TRBV5-4 to TRBJ2-1, with TRBD1 matching over 7 bases. The CDR3 extends over 12 amino acids. Trimming at V came to 5 bases and at J to 5 bases, leaving 1 base not matched to a gene. Germline V CDR1 and CDR2: SGHNT, YYREEE (reference sequence). The CDR3 loop is CASRQGNNEQFF. The CDR3 DNA is TGTGCCAGCAGACAGGGGAACAATGAGCAGTTCTTC.

The chain couples TRBV19 to TRBJ2-7, with TRBD1 as a possible D gene (6 bases). CDR3 size: 14 residues. V shed 3 bases and J shed 5 bases, with 14 bases lying between them. Per the germline V gene, CDR1 is LNHDA and CDR2 is SQIVND (reference sequence). The CDR3 nucleotides read TGTGCCAGTAGTATCTACGGGACACGGGACGAGCAGTACTTC. Translated, it gives CASSIYGTRDEQYF.

The V call is TRBV29-1, the J call TRBJ1-2; 9 bases map to TRBD1. V lost 0 bases and J lost 8; bases outside the gene matches: 13. CDR3 length: 16 amino acids. Looked up from germline, CDR1 is SQVTM and CDR2 is ANQGSEA. CDR3 sequence reads: CSVEDLRDRVYGGYTF. The CDR3 coding sequence is TGCAGCGTTGAAGATTTGAGGGACAGGGTATACGGGGGCTACACCTTC.

V and J are TRBV13 and TRBJ2-2; D is perhaps TRBD1 (6 bases). CDR1 is PRHDT, CDR2 FYEKMQ, per germline (reference sequence). V shed 8 bases and J shed 6 bases, with 16 bases lying between them. The CDR3 has 14 residues. The DNA for the CDR3 is TGTGCCAGCCGGGACAAGGGGTTCCCCGGGGAGCTGTTTTTT. Its protein product is CASRDKGFPGELFF.

The V gene is TRBV6-6, the J gene TRBJ2-7; TRBD1 aligns across 9 bases. The CDR3 runs to 13 residues. CDR1 is MNHNY, CDR2 SVGAGI, per germline (reference sequence). Unmatched junction bases numbered 6, after V lost 6 bases and J lost 6 bases. CDR3 DNA: TGTGCCAGCAGGTCGGGACAGGGCCCCGAGCAGTACTTC. Translation gives CASRSGQGPEQYF.

The chain combines TRBV7-9 with TRBJ1-1; 9 bases fit TRBD1. The V gene's germline CDR1 is SEHNR and CDR2 FQNEAQ (reference sequence). Trimming at V came to 3 bases and at J to 1 base, leaving 3 bases not matched to a gene. The CDR3 is 15 amino acids. CDR3 in amino acids: CASSFRDRENTEAFF. Written as DNA, the CDR3 is TGTGCCAGCAGCTTCCGGGACAGGGAGAACACTGAAGCTTTCTTT.

The rearrangement uses TRBV5-5 and TRBJ1-2; 9 bases line up with TRBD1. CDR1 and CDR2 (germline): SGHKS, YYEKEE (reference sequence). CDR3 size: 13 residues. The trim removed 2 bases at V and 8 bases at J, leaving 4 bases unmatched. Written as DNA, the CDR3 is TGTGCCAGCAGCTTAGGGACAGGGAGCGGCTACACCTTC. Its protein product is CASSLGTGSGYTF.

The chain employs TRBV7-8 and TRBJ1-3; 10 nucleotides align to TRBD1. The CDR3 covers 17 residues. Trimming removed 4 bases from V and 0 bases from J; junction bases left unmatched: 6. CDR1 and CDR2 from the germline V gene are SGHVS and FQNEAQ. The CDR3, as DNA: TGTGCCAGCAGCTCTACCGGGACAGGGGTCTCTGGAAACACCATATATTTT. Its translation: CASSSTGTGVSGNTIYF.

The rearrangement uses TRBV2 and TRBJ1-1; 7 bases match TRBD1. The germline gives CDR1 SNHLY, CDR2 FYNNEI. The CDR3 has 13 residues. J lost 3 bases, V lost 3 bases, and 1 base had no gene match. The CDR3 region is CASSDQGDTEAFF. In DNA, the CDR3 is TGTGCCAGCAGTGACCAGGGGGACACTGAAGCTTTCTTT.

The V call is TRBV27, the J call TRBJ1-6; D unclear. V lost 4 bases, J lost 3 bases, and 10 bases lay in between. Germline V gene data show CDR1 as MNHEY and CDR2 as SMNVEV (reference sequence). The CDR3 runs 15 residues. CDR3: CASSSGRDYNSPLHF. In DNA form, the CDR3 reads TGTGCCAGCAGTTCCGGACGGGACTATAATTCACCCCTCCACTTT.

V and J are TRBV7-3 and TRBJ1-6; D is uncertain. Trimming left V 5 bases short and J 15 bases short, with 14 bases between. Looked up from germline, CDR1 is SGHTA and CDR2 is FQGTGA. The length of the CDR3 is 12 residues. CDR3 sequence (DNA): TGTGCCAGCAGCCCTGACAACATTCTCCTCCACTTT. This encodes CASSPDNILLHF.

In DNA form, the CDR3 reads TGTGCCAGCAGTTACTCGAACCGGGGGGGAGGAGATACGCAGTATTTT. Translated: CASSYSNRGGGDTQYF. The V gene is TRBV6-5, the J gene TRBJ2-3; 8 bases line up with TRBD2. The CDR3 has 16 residues. Germline assignment: CDR1 MNHEY and CDR2 SVGAGI. Trimming removed 0 bases from V and 5 bases from J; junction bases left unmatched: 7.

Written as DNA, the CDR3 is TGTGCCAGCAGCCCCCGTCAGGGGTCACCCCTCCACTTT. Translating it yields CASSPRQGSPLHF. This chain connects TRBV4-2 to TRBJ1-6, with D possibly TRBD1 on 6 matching bases. V lost 4 bases and J lost 10, with 11 bases in between. From germline, CDR1 is LGHNA and CDR2 YNFKEQ. CDR3 length: 13 amino acids.

The chain uses TRBV7-8 and TRBJ2-7, with 10 bases identical to TRBD1. The CDR3 has 14 amino acids. V lost 5 bases and J lost 3; bases outside the gene matches: 4. CDR1 is SGHVS and CDR2 is FQNEAQ in the germline V gene. Here the CDR3 reads CASSNRDRGYEQYF. CDR3 DNA sequence: TGTGCCAGCAGCAACCGGGACAGGGGCTACGAGCAGTACTTC.